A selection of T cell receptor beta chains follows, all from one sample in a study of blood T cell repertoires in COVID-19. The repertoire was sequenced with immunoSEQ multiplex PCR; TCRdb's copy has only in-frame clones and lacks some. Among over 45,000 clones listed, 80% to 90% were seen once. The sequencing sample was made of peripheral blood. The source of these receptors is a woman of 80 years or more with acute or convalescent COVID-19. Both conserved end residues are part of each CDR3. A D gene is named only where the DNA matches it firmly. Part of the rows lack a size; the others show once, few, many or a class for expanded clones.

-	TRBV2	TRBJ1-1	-	TGTGCCAGCAGAGGGGGCACTGAAGCTTTCTTT	CASRGGTEAFF
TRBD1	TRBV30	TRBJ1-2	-	TGTGCCTGGATGGGACAGGGGGCTTTTGGCTACACCTTC	CAWMGQGAFGYTF
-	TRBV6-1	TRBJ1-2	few	TGTGCCAGCAGTGATTTCTTACAGGGAAAGAGGGATGGCTACACCTTC	CASSDFLQGKRDGYTF
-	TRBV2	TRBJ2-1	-	TGTGCCAGCAGGGGGCCCGGCTCGAGCAATGAGCAGTTCTTC	CASRGPGSSNEQFF
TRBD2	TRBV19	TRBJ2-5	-	TGTGCCAGTAGTCTAGCGGGGGGCCAAGAGACCCAGTACTTC	CASSLAGGQETQYF
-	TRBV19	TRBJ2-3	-	TGTGCCAGTAGCCAGAGGGGGGGCCGCGAAGATACGCAGTATTTT	CASSQRGGREDTQYF
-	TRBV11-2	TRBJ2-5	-	TGTGCCAGCAGACTCGGACTCCCCGAGACCCAGTACTTC	CASRLGLPETQYF
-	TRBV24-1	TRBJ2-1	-	TGTGCCACCTCCGGGACTGGAAGTCGTGAGCAGTTCTTC	CATSGTGSREQFF
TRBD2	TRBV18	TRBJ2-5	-	TGTGCCAGCTCACCGGGCGGAGGACTAGGGGAGGAGACCCAGTACTTC	CASSPGGGLGEETQYF
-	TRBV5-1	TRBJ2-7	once	TGCGCCAGCAGCTTGGGCGAGGGACTCTCCTACGAGCAGTACTTC	CASSLGEGLSYEQYF
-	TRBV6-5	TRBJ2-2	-	TGTGCCAGCAGTTACGGGGACATAACCGGGGAGCTGTTTTTT	CASSYGDITGELFF
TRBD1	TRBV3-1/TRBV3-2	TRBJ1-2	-	TGTGCCAGCAGCCAAGGCGTCAGGGGGCACGGTGGCTACACCTTC	CASSQGVRGHGGYTF
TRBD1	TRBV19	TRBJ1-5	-	TGTGCCAGTAGTATTAGGGCTGAAGGGACAGGGTTTCCTCAGCCCCAGCATTTT	CASSIRAEGTGFPQPQHF
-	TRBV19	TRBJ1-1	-	TGTGCCAGTAGTACCTCCAATTGGGACATTCGTTTTGAAGCTTTCTTT	CASSTSNWDIRFEAFF
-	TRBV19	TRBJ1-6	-	TGTGCCAGTAGTCCGAGGGGTCTCAGGGGCGGATACCCTTACGATTCACCCCTCCACTTT	CASSPRGLRGGYPYDSPLHF
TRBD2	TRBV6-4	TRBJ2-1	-	TGTGCCAGCAGTGTGGGCCTAGCGGCAGTGAATGAGCAGTTCTTC	CASSVGLAAVNEQFF
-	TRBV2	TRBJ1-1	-	TGTGCCACCATGGGCCCACTGAACACTGAAGCTTTCTTT	CATMGPLNTEAFF
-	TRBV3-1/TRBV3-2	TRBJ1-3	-	TGTGCCAGCAGCCAAGATTGGACGGGGTCTGGAAACACCATATATTTT	CASSQDWTGSGNTIYF
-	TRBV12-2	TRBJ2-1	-	TGTGCAAGTCGCTTAGAGGGACGGGACTCCGGCTATGAGCAGTTCTTC	CASRLEGRDSGYEQFF
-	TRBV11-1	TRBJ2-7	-	TGTGCCAGCAGCTTAACCCAGTTCTACGAGCAGTACTTC	CASSLTQFYEQYF
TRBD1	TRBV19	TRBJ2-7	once	TGTGCCAGTAGCCAACCGGGACAGAGGACCTACGAGCAGTACTTC	CASSQPGQRTYEQYF
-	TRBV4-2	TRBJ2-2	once	TGTGCCAGCAGCCAAAACAGAGACACCGGGGAGCTGTTTTTT	CASSQNRDTGELFF
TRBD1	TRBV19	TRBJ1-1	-	TGTGCCAGTAGCCCACAGGGGCCGAACACTGAAGCTTTCTTT	CASSPQGPNTEAFF
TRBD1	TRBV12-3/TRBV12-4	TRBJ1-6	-	TGTGCCAGCCGCAGGGGGGAGTCACCCCTCCACTTT	CASRRGESPLHF